This TCR beta chain was found in a study of cytomegalovirus exposure and HLA in healthy donors (dated by TCRdb to the late 2010s). Looking at the study overall: An earlier analysis of some 500 of the donors reported 250 to 350 Gb of sequence data and around 120 million unique TCR beta sequences from around 200 million T cells. HLA typing included class I and class II loci at four-digit resolution. The number of donors typed differed by locus, with about 620-630 for A, B, C, DRB1 and DQB1, roughly 520 for DQA1, about 610 for DPA1, and over 400 for DPB1. Among the approximately 400 genotyped donors, approximately 82% belonged to the genetic ancestry cluster associated with self-reported Caucasian donors. A separate validation cohort of more than 100 different subjects was used in addition to the roughly 640-subject first cohort. Every repertoire in the discovery cohort had been generated on one and the same sequencing platform. An earlier analysis of fewer than 750 of the donors used high-throughput TCR beta sequencing to judge whether each TCR beta V gene segment behaved as functional or pseudogenic. Donor age, sex, ethnicity and CMV serostatus were compiled alongside the repertoire data. Among about 370 genotyped donors of the cohort, an average of about 220,000 unique TCR beta nucleotide sequences was sequenced per donor, of which about 19% were non-productive. The later analysis used no new phenotypic data to find candidate immune exposures, relying instead on TCR beta sequences and their occurrence across donors. Because of strong linkage in the cohort, 5 or 6 DR-DQ haplotypes were treated as single units for association and clustering. In a later genetic analysis, genome-wide SNP genotypes for about three fifths of the roughly 670 donors were used, and that subset was treated as a discovery cohort. An early release that covered about 600 HLA-typed donors contained about 300 gigabases of sequencing data and about 84 million unique TCR sequences. Using immunosequencing, the study profiled T cell repertoires from around 680 subjects and related those repertoires to cytomegalovirus serostatus. High-throughput TCR immunosequencing, statistical association of individual TCRs with disease status, and machine learning were combined to predict cytomegalovirus infection status. In a later analysis, previously published TCR beta repertoires from several hundred donors were re-analyzed and high-resolution HLA genotyping was added so that TCR occurrence patterns could be studied. The study was designed to test whether signatures of past pathogen exposure could be identified by cataloging public T cell receptors.

V lost 6 bases and J lost 5 bases, and the count of bases not matched to a germline gene is 15. According to the germline V gene, CDR1 reads ENHRY and CDR2 reads SYGVKD. The CDR3 goes from the cysteine to the phenylalanine over 17 residues. Only the CDR3 part of the read is kept: 51 bases, read in frame from the first base. Receptor amplification or capture employed the immunoSEQ multiplex PCR assay. The multiplex PCR relied on a mix of 60 forward primers for TCR Vbeta segments and 13 reverse primers for TCR Jbeta segments. The CDR3 region of rearranged TCR beta genes was amplified from genomic DNA with a multiplex PCR assay. The Illumina HiSeq System was used to sequence the amplified TCR beta libraries as 87-base-pair reads. The original methods were these. Across the 670 or so repertoires, a later analysis counted some 81 million unique TCR beta chains, some 11 million of which were shared by at least two donors. Raw reads were error-corrected and collapsed into unique sequences by a nearest-neighbor algorithm in which closely related sequences were merged to remove PCR and sequencing errors. CDR3 sequences were aligned to IMGT reference sequences to assign V, D and J gene segments. For a sequence to be retained, a match of at least six nucleotides was required to both a V gene segment and a J gene segment. Rearrangements were called productive when the CDR3 lacked stop codons and stayed in frame with V and J; all others were non-productive. CDR3 was defined according to IMGT convention as the region running from the second conserved V-encoded cysteine to the conserved J-encoded phenylalanine. The earlier analysis of fewer than 700 of the donors excluded sequences that lacked an unambiguous match to a single V gene segment. In an earlier analysis of approximately 560 of the donors, a V segment was called functional when productive rearrangements were above 56.7%, and segregating when the standard deviation between donors exceeded 5%. A statistical classification framework was built for diagnosing cytomegalovirus status from the catalog of TCR beta chain sequences. A later analysis assigned V and J genes by comparing TCR nucleotide sequences with IMGT/GENE-DB human TR gene sequences. A later analysis assigned CDR3 sequences and most-parsimonious VDJ recombination scenarios with the TCRdist pipeline. In a later analysis, each TCR beta chain was defined by its CDR3 amino acid sequence together with its V-gene family, and reads lacking a unique V-gene family were excluded. As a way to deal with suspected cross-contamination and a sequencing artifact, a later analysis dropped nearly 600 nucleotide sequences that were highly shared and had low generation probability. A later analysis calculated a clonal expansion index for each public chain from normalized within-repertoire ranks of inferred template counts. Generation probabilities in a later analysis came from a VDJ recombination model fitted to out-of-frame rearrangements, and those results were checked against IGoR. In a later analysis, TCR-TCR, TCR-HLA and TCR-CMV co-occurrence was scored with hypergeometric tests, and a repertoire-size bias correction was applied to TCR pairs. A later analysis estimated false discovery rates by permuting HLA or CMV assignments 20 times. In a later analysis, co-occurring TCRs were grouped using DBSCAN, and TCRdist sequence similarity was added for clustering within HLA-allele-positive subsets. Co-occurrence clustering excluded repertoires with fewer than 30,000 or more than 120,000 public chains, plus five with anomalous nucleotide sharing. TCRdb took this table from immuneACCESS and kept in-frame rearrangements with V and J called. Such tables lack part of the clones; where checked against another copy, unresolved V genes explain under half of the gap, and the rest is unexplained. V and J calls plus clone size are reproduced from that table; the DNA served to infer D and trimming. This sample holds over 150,000 clones; about 80% were observed only once. Less than 3.5% of the sample belongs to the ten largest clones.

This clone has just one count. This receptor's antigen is unknown. Base qualities are not recorded, but no much larger clone differs from it by a single base. Points the paper makes about the study in general: A later analysis reported that several top co-occurrence clusters appeared linked to parvovirus B19, influenza, CMV and Epstein-Barr virus. In an earlier analysis of over 550 of the donors, most TCR beta V segments were observed in productive rearrangements about 90% or about 30% of the time, broadly matching IMGT annotations. In this cohort, only TCR beta chains were sequenced, and detectable features were limited by the absence of alpha or paired-chain data. CMV serostatus was the only immune exposure information available for the cohort. Some IMGT-functional V segments, including TRBV6-2 and TRBV6-3, could not be distinguished by the 87-base-pair reads and were therefore excluded. Assigning TCR associations to individual alleles was difficult when HLA alleles, especially DR and DQ, strongly co-occurred. A few of the identified cytomegalovirus-associated TCR beta chains were confirmed in vitro to be specific for cytomegalovirus antigens. Correlated functional status among segregating V segments might be attributable to linkage disequilibrium, but an unknown experimental factor could not be ruled out. The authors suggested that the approach could potentially be extended to other disease states and immunological phenotypes. The classifier was reported to diagnose cytomegalovirus status with high specificity and sensitivity in both the original and validation cohorts. While some public TCRs were present in many individuals, most TCR sequences turned up only very rarely across donors. In a later genetic analysis, fewer N-insertions in productive TCRs were reported among donors in an Asian-associated ancestry cluster than the roughly 640-donor mean. A further reported finding was that TCR beta sequences accurately predicted the HLA-A and HLA-B alleles for most subjects in the first cohort. The study gave a list of 150 to 200 TCR beta chains associated with cytomegalovirus. In a later analysis, HLA-associated TCR beta chains showed more clonal expansion and lower generation probabilities than non-associated chains that were equally common. According to a later analysis, most CMV-associated TCR beta chains appeared to be HLA-restricted, and the HLA associations seemed to be driven largely by CMV exposure. A later analysis associated 15,000 to 20,000 TCR beta sequences with specific HLA alleles at a false discovery rate of 0.05. Roughly uniform sequencing depth across donors was assumed in presence/absence analyses, although this assumption may not hold. In a later analysis, the rate of TCR association differed among HLA loci, with DRB1 alleles having the most associated TCRs and HLA-C alleles having the fewest. A group of highly shared sequence variants was considered likely to be a technical artifact of the sequencing pipeline. The earlier analysis of around 600 of the donors excluded roughly 17 rarely observed V segments, including chromosome 9 orphons, because counts were too low. V-gene and J-gene trimming of TCR beta chains was associated with a missense DCLRE1C variant in a later genetic analysis, and the association was replicated in an independent cohort. HLA typing was unavailable for some donors at each locus, so association tests used only the typed subset.

The cohort consisted of fewer than 700 healthy bone marrow donors. All cohort members were sampled while nominally healthy, although unrecorded immune exposures were likely present. The donor was CMV seronegative and belonged to the group of 352 seronegative cohort members. Each donor provided a peripheral blood sample, and peripheral blood mononuclear cells were used for TCR beta sequencing. Genomic DNA was extracted from the blood cell samples with the Qiagen DNeasy Blood Extraction Kit. The rearranged chain carries TRBV10-3 and TRBJ2-5; a stretch of 10 junction bases matches TRBD2. This clonotype originated in a woman in her twenties or thirties in good health and CMV-seronegative. The sequenced sample consisted of PBMCs. For the CDR3, the sequence is CAISANPPSGSGETQYF. The DNA is TGTGCCATCAGCGCAAACCCTCCTAGCGGGAGCGGGGAGACCCAGTACTTC.